The source of this TCR beta chain is a study of somatic mutations in cytotoxic T cells in rheumatoid arthritis. The data were produced by immunoSEQ multiplex PCR, yet TCRdb's version contains in-frame clones alone and is incomplete. The top ten hold about 17% of the sample, which has under 20,000 clones, 78% seen once. This clone was seen more than once but under ten times. This CDR3 is 17 amino acids long. With 0 bases clipped from V and 2 bases from J, the junction kept 9 bases outside the gene matches. Germline CDR1 WNHNN, CDR2 SYGVQD (reference sequence). The chain employs TRBV10-1 and TRBJ2-7; TRBD1 agrees at 8 bases. The TCR was taken from an adult with rheumatoid arthritis. Source material: CD8+ T cells sorted from blood. CDR3 sequence: CASSESSDRESPYEQYF. The CDR3 region has the DNA TGCGCCAGCAGTGAGTCATCGGACAGGGAATCCCCCTACGAGCAGTACTTC.